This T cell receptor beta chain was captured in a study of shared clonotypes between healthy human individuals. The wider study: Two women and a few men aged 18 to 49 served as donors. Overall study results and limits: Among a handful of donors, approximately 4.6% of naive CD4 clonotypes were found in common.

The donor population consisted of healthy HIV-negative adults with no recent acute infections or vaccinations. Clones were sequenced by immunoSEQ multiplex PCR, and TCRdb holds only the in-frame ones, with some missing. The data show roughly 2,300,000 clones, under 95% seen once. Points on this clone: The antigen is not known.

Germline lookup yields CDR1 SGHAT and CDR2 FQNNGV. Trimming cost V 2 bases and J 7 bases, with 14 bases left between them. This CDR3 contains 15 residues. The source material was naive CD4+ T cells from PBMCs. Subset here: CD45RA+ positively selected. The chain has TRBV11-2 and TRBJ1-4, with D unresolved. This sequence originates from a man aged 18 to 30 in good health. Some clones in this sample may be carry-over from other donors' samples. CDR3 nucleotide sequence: TGTGCCAGCAGCTTACAAAGATCTGGTACTGAAAAACTGTTTTTT. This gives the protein CASSLQRSGTEKLFF.